One sample yielded the 6 T cell receptor beta chains listed below, sequenced in a study of blood T cells in healthy people across ages. A J-beta primer mix and a sample-barcoded 5' primer were used in a second PCR of about 7 to 12 cycles. TCRdb re-called the 5' RACE reads with MiXCR, one entry per CDR3 protein. The table records hundreds of thousands of distinct CDR3 sequences, 25% to 35% of them present only once. Material: blood. The source of these receptors is a woman over 75 in good health.

This clonotype was found many times. V gene TRBV3-1 combines with J gene TRBJ2-1, with 8 bases lining up with TRBD2. The germline CDR1 and CDR2 sequences are LGHDT and YNNKEL (reference sequence). The V segment lost 1 base and the J segment 5 bases; nucleotides outside the gene matches: 4. CDR3 length equals 15 residues. The DNA of the CDR3 is TGTGCCAGCAGCCAAGGGGTTAGCGGGGACAATGAGCAGTTCTTC. Translation gives CASSQGVSGDNEQFF.

This clonotype was picked up many times. The CDR3 region is CASSLQGTGAEQFF. The CDR3 region has the DNA TGTGCCAGCAGTTTACAGGGGACAGGGGCTGAGCAGTTCTTC. The rearrangement joins TRBV6-6 to TRBJ2-1; TRBD1 aligns across 10 bases. Looked up from germline, CDR1 is MNHNY and CDR2 is SVGAGI (reference sequence). The CDR3 has 14 residues. The V gene end was trimmed by 4 bases and the J gene end by 9 bases; junction bases not matched to a gene: 6.

The table lists this clonotype with a few counts. V and J are TRBV6-2 or TRBV6-3 and TRBJ1-2; D unclear. Germline CDR1 and CDR2: MNHEY and SVGEGT. With 2 bases removed from V and 1 base from J, the gap between germline ends came to 14 bases. This CDR3 has 16 amino acids. Written as DNA, the CDR3 is TGTGCCAGCAGTTACGTTTTGGCCATCGATAACTATGGCTACACCTTC. Protein product: CASSYVLAIDNYGYTF.

This clonotype was picked up many times. V usage is TRBV19 and J usage is TRBJ2-5; tentative D call: TRBD1 (5 bases). The germline gives CDR1 LNHDA, CDR2 SQIVND (reference sequence). V shed 4 bases and J shed 0 bases, with 12 bases lying between them. This CDR3 is built from 15 residues. CDR3 nucleotides: TGTGCCAGTAGTACCCGACAGAGCAACCAAGAGACCCAGTACTTC. Protein: CASSTRQSNQETQYF.

This clonotype has at least ten counts. This rearrangement joins TRBV7-9 to TRBJ2-5, with TRBD1 matching over 7 bases. There are 14 residues in the CDR3. In germline, CDR1 is SEHNR, CDR2 FQNEAQ (reference sequence). J gave up 1 base and V 4 bases, and 3 bases lay outside the gene matches. CDR3 residues: CASSSDRAQETQYF. CDR3 in DNA: TGTGCCAGCAGCTCTGACAGGGCCCAAGAGACCCAGTACTTC.

This clonotype came up many times. V is TRBV4-3 and J is TRBJ2-3; possible D gene TRBD1, 6 bases. The germline gives CDR1 LGHNA, CDR2 YSLEER. This CDR3 is 14 amino acids long. With 3 bases removed from V and 5 bases from J, the gap between germline ends came to 12 bases. CDR3 nucleotides: TGCGCCAGCAGCCAGAGACAGGTGGGAGATACGCAGTATTTT. Translating it yields CASSQRQVGDTQYF.